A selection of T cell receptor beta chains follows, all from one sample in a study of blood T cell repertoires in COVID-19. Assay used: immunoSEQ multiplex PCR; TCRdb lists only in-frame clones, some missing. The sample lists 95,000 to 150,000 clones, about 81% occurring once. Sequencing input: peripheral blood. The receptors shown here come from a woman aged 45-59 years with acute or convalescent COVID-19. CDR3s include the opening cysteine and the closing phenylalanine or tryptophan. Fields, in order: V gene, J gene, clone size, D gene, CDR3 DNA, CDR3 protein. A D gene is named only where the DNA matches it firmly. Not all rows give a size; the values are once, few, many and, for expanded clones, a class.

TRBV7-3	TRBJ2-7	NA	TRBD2	TGTGCCAGCAGCTTTTCGGCTAGCGGGACCGAGCAGTACTTC	CASSFSASGTEQYF
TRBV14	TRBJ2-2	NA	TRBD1	TGTGCCAGCAGCGGGAAGGCAGGGGGCACCGGGGAGCTGTTTTTT	CASSGKAGGTGELFF
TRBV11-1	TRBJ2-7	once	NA	TGTGCCAGCAGCTTAGAGGCAACGGGCTACGAGCAGTACTTC	CASSLEATGYEQYF
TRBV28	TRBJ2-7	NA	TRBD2	TGTGCCAGCAGTTTATATCGGGGGGAATCCTACGAGCAGTACTTC	CASSLYRGESYEQYF
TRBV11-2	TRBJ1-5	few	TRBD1	TGTGCCAGCAGCCCACAGGGGCAGCCCCAGCATTTT	CASSPQGQPQHF
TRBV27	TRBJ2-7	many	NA	TGTGCCAGCAGTTTCGACAGGAAGACCTACGAGCAGTACTTC	CASSFDRKTYEQYF
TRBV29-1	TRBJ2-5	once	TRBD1	TGCAGCGTTGCCAGGGGGCTGGAGACCCAGTACTTC	CSVARGLETQYF
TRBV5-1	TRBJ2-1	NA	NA	TGCGCCAGCAGCTTGGGGGAGGCGGTGAATGAGCAGTTCTTC	CASSLGEAVNEQFF
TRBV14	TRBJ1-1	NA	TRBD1	TGTGCCAGCAGCCATGGGGGACAGAACATGAACACTGAAGCTTTCTTT	CASSHGGQNMNTEAFF
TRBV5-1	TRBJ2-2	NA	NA	TGCGCCAGCAGCTTTACTAGCAGCCACACCGGGGAGCTGTTTTTT	CASSFTSSHTGELFF